Reported below is one TCR beta chain. The antigen is not known. This sample stems from a study of cytomegalovirus exposure and HLA in healthy donors. Study-wide background: Early released data had about 85 million unique TCRs, all coming from HLA-typed donors.

Notes on the study in general: While the bulk of TCR sequences proved rare, some public TCRs turned up in many donors. Prediction of most subjects' HLA-A and HLA-B alleles by TCR beta sequences was reportedly accurate. A further, later analysis showed that HLA-associated TCR beta chains (compared with equally common others) were more clonally expanded.

V lost 7 bases, J lost 4 bases, and 16 bases lay in between. The CDR3 sequence is 14 residues long. Germline CDR1 reads SQVTM; CDR2 reads ANQGSEA. The PCR was carried out with 60 Vbeta primers and 13 Jbeta primers. The assay was immunoSEQ multiplex PCR, and TCRdb's table has in-frame clones only and misses some. The table shows roughly 26,000 clones, with 70% occurring only once. Sequences were obtained from PBMCs. This receptor was taken from a woman aged 45-59 years in good health and CMV-seronegative. The rearrangement uses TRBV29-1 and TRBJ2-2, with D maybe TRBD1 (5 bases). The DNA of the CDR3 is TGCAGCGCCCAGGGCTTCCAGGGCACCGGGGAGCTGTTTTTT. Amino acid sequence: CSAQGFQGTGELFF.